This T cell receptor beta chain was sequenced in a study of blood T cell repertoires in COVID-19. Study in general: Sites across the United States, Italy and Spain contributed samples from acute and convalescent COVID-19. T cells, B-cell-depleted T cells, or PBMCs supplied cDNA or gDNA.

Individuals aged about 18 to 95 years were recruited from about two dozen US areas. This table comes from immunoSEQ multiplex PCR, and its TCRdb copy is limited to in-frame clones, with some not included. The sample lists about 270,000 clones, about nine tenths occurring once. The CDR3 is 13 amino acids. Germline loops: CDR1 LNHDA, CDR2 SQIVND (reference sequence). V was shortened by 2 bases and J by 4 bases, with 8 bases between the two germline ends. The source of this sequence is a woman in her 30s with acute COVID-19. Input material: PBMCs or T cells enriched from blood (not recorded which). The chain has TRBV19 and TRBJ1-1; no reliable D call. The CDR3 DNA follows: TGTGCCAGTAGTATACTACTCGGCACTGAAGCTTTCTTT. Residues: CASSILLGTEAFF.